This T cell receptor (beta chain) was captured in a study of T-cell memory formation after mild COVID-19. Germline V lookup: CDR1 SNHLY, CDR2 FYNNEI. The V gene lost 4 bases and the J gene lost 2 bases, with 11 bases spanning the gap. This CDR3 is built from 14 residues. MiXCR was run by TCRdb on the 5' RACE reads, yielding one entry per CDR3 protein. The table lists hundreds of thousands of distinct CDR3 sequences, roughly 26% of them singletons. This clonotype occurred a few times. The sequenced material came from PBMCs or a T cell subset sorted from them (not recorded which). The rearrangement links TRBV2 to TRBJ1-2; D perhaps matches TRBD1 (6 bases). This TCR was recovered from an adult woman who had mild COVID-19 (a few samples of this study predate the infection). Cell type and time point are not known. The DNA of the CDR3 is TGTGCCAGCAGTGGGCAGGGGCCCAACTATGGCTACACCTTC. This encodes CASSGQGPNYGYTF.